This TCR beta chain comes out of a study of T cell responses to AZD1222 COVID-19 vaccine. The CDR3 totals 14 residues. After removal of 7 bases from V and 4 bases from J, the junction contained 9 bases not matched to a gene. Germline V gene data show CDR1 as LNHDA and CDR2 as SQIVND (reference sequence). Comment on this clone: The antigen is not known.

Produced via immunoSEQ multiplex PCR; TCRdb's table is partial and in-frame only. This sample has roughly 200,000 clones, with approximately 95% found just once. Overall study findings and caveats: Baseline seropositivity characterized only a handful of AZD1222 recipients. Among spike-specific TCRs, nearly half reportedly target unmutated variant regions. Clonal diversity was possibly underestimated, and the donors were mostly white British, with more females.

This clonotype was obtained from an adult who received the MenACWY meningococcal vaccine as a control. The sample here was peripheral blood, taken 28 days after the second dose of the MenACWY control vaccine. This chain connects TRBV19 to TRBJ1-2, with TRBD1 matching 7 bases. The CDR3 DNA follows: TGTGCCAGTAAGGAGGGGGCTATTCTCTATGGCTACACCTTC. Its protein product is CASKEGAILYGYTF.